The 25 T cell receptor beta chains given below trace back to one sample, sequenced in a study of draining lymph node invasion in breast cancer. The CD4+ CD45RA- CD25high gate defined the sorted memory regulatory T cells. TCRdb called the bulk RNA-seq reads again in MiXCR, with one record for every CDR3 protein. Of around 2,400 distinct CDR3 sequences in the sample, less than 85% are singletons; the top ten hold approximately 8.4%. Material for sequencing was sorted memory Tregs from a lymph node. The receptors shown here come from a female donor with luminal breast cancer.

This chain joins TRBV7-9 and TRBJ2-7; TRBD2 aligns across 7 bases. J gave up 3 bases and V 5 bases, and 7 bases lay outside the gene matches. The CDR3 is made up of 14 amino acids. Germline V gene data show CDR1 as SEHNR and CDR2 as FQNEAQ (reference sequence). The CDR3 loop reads CASSGGLVLYEQYF. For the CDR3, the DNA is TGTGCCAGCAGCGGTGGACTAGTACTCTACGAGCAGTACTTC.

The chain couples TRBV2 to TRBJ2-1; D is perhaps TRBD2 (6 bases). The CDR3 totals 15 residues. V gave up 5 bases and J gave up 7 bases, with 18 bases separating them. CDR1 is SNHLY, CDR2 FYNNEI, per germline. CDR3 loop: CASSPQLGRLNEQFF. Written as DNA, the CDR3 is TGTGCCAGCAGTCCACAGCTGGGGAGGCTGAATGAGCAGTTCTTC.

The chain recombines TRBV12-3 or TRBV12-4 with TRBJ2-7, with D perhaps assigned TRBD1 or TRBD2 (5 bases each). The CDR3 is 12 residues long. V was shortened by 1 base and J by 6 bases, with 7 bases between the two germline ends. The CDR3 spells CASSLGDGEQYF. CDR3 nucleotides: TGTGCCAGCAGTTTAGGGGACGGCGAGCAGTACTTC.

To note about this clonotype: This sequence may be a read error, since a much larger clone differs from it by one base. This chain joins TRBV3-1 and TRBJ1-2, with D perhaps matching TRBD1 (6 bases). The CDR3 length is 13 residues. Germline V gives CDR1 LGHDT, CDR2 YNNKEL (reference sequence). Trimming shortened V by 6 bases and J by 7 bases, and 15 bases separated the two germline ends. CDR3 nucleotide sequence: TGTGCCAGCAGTCCCTCCAGGGGCGGTGGCTACACCTTC. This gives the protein CASSPSRGGGYTF. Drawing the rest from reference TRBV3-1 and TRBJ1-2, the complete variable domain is DTAVSQTPKYLVTQMGNDKSIKCEQNLGHDTMYWYKQDSKKFLKIMFSYNNKELIINETVPNRFSPKSPDKAHLNLHINSLELGDSAVYFCASSPSRGGGYTFGSGTRLTVV.

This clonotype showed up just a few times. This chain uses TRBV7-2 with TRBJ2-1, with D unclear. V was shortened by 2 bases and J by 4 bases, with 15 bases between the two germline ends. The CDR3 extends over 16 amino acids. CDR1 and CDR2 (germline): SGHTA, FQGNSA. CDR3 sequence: CASSLQGGFLYNEQFF. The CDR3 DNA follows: TGTGCCAGCAGCTTACAAGGCGGATTCCTTTACAATGAGCAGTTCTTC.

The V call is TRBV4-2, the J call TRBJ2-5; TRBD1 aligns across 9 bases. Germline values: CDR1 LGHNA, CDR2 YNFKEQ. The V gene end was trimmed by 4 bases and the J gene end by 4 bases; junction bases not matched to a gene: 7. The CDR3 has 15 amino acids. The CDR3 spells CASSRRTGVGETQYF. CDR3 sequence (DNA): TGTGCCAGCAGCCGCAGGACAGGGGTTGGAGAGACCCAGTACTTC.

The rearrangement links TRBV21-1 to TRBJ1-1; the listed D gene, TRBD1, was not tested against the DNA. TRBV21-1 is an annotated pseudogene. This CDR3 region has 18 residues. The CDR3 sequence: CASSSKRRLGPRGRGAFF. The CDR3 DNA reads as TGTGCCAGCAGCAGCAAAAGGCGATTGGGTCCAAGGGGAAGAGGAGCTTTCTTT.

The DNA for the CDR3 is TGTGCCAGCTCAAAGGGGGGTAGCGGGAGTATTTCGGAGACCCAGTACTTC. This encodes CASSKGGSGSISETQYF. V is TRBV24-1 and J is TRBJ2-5, with 9 positions matching TRBD2. V gave up 11 bases and J gave up 5 bases; unmatched junction bases: 20. The CDR3 has 17 amino acids. The germline CDR1 and CDR2 sequences are KGHDR and SFDVKD.

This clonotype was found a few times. In nucleotides, the CDR3 is TGTGCCAGCAGCTTCGACAGCGGAGGCAATCAGCCCCAGCATTTT. Translating it yields CASSFDSGGNQPQHF. This rearrangement joins TRBV11-2 to TRBJ1-5; tentatively, D is TRBD1 (5 bases). The CDR3 totals 15 residues. V lost 3 bases to trimming and J lost 2 bases, with 11 bases between them. The V gene's germline CDR1 is SGHAT and CDR2 FQNNGV.

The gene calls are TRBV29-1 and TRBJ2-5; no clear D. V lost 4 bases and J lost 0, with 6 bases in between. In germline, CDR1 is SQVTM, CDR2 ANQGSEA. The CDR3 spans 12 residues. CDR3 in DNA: TGCAGCGTTGGTACTTACCAAGAGACCCAGTACTTC. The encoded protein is CSVGTYQETQYF.

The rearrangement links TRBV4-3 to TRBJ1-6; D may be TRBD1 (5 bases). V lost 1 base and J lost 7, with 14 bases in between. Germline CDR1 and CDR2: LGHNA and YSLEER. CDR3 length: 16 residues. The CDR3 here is CASSQGEGDSNSPLHF. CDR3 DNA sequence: TGCGCCAGCAGCCAAGGTGAGGGAGACAGCAATTCACCCCTCCACTTT.

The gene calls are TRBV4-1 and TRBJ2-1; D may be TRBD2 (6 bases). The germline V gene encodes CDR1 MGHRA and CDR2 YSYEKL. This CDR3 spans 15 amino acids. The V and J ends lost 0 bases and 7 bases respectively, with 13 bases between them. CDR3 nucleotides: TGCGCCAGCAGCCAAGAGGGGCTAGCGAGGAATGAGCAGTTCTTC. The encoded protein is CASSQEGLARNEQFF.

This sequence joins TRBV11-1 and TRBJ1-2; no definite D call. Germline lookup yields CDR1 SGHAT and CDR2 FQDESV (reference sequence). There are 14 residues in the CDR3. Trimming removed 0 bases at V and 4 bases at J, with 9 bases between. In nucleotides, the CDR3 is TGTGCCAGCAGCTTAGCCGGGCGGCCCTATGGCTACACCTTC. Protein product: CASSLAGRPYGYTF.

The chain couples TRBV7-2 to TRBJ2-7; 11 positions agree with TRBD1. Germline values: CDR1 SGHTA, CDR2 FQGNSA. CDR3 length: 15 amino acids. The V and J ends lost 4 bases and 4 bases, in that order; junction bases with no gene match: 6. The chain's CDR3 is CASSSVGTGGYEQYF. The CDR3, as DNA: TGTGCCAGCAGCTCTGTCGGGACAGGGGGATACGAGCAGTACTTC.

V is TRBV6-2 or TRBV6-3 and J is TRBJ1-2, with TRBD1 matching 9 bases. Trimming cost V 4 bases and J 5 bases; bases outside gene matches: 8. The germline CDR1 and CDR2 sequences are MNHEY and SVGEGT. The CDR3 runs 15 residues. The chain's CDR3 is CASSWSIQGAYGYTF. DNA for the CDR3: TGTGCCAGCAGTTGGTCTATACAGGGGGCGTATGGCTACACCTTC.

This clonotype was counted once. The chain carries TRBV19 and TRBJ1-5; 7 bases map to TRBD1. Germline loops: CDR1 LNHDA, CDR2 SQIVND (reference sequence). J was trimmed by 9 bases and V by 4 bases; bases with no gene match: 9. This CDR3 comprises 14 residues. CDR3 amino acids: CASSTTGYRRPQHF. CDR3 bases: TGTGCCAGTAGTACGACAGGGTATCGACGGCCCCAGCATTTT.

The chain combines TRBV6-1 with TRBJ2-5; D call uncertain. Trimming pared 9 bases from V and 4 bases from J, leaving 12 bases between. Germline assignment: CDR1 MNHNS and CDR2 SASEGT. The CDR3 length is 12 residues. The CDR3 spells CASSLEPETQYF. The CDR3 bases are TGTGCCAGTTCTCTGGAGCCAGAGACCCAGTACTTC.

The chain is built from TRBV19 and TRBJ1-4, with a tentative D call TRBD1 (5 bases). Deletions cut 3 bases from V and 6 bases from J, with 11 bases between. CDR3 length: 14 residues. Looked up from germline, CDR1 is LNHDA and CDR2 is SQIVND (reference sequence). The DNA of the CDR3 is TGTGCCAGTAGTATTTCAGGGTTTGATGAAAAACTGTTTTTT. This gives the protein CASSISGFDEKLFF.

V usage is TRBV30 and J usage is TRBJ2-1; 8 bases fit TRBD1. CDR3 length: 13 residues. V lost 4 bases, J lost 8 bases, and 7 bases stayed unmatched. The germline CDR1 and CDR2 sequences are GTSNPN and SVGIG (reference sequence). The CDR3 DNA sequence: TGTGCCTGGACCACAGGGGGGAGCGATGAGCAGTTCTTC. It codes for CAWTTGGSDEQFF.

The CDR3 region is CASSQVGQPQHF. CDR3 coding DNA: TGCGCCAGCAGCCAAGTTGGTCAGCCCCAGCATTTT. The rearrangement uses TRBV4-1 and TRBJ1-5; D is undetermined. Looked up from germline, CDR1 is MGHRA and CDR2 is YSYEKL. The CDR3 extends over 12 amino acids. Trimming cost V 1 base and J 6 bases, with 4 bases left between them.

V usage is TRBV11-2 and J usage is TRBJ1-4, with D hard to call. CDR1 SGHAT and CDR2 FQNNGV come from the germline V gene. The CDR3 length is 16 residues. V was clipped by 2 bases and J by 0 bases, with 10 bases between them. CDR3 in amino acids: CASSLSTTATNEKLFF. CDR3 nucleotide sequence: TGTGCCAGCAGCTTATCGACGACCGCAACTAATGAAAAACTGTTTTTT.

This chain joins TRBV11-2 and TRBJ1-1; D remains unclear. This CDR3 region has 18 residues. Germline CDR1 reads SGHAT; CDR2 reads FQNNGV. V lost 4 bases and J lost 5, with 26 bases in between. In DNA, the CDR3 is TGTGCCAGCAGCTGGCAGAAGGGAAGACCCGAGCGAGGGACTGAAGCTTTCTTT. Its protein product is CASSWQKGRPERGTEAFF.

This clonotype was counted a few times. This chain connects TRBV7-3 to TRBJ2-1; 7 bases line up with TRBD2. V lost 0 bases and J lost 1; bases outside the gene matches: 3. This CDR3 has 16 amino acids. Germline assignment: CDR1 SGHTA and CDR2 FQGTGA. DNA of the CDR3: TGTGCCAGCAGCTTAACGCGGGGGAGTTCCTACAATGAGCAGTTCTTC. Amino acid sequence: CASSLTRGSSYNEQFF. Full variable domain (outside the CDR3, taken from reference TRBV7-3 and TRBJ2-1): GAGVSQTPSNKVTEKGKYVELRCDPISGHTALYWYRQSLGQGPEFLIYFQGTGAADDSGLPNDRFFAVRPEGSVSTLKIQRTERGDSAVYLCASSLTRGSSYNEQFFGPGTRLTVL.

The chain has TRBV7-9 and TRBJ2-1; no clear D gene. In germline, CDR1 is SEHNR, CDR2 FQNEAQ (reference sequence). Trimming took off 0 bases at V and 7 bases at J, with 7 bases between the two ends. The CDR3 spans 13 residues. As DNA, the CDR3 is TGTGCCAGCAGCTTAGCTAGTGGGAATGAGCAGTTCTTC. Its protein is CASSLASGNEQFF.

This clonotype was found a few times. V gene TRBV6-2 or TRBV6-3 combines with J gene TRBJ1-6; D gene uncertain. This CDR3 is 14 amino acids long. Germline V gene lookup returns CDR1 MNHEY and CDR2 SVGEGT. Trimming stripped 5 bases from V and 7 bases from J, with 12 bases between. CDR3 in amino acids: CASSHEQPNSPLHF. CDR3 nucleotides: TGTGCCAGCAGTCATGAACAGCCAAATTCACCCCTCCACTTT.